The clone carrying this T cell receptor (beta chain) was observed many times. Its antigen is as yet unknown. Each single cDNA molecule received a unique molecular identifier. TCRdb passed the 5' RACE reads through MiXCR, listing each CDR3 protein once. In the table there are over 50,000 distinct CDR3 sequences, about 12% of which are singletons. Germline CDR1 KGHSH, CDR2 LQKENI. V was cut by 3 bases and J by 4 bases, with 7 bases left in between. The CDR3 is 12 amino acids. This entry belongs to a study of early T cells in non-severe SARS-CoV-2 infection. The study, taken as a whole, reports: Matching against VDJdb likely underestimated virus-specific expansions, favoring anti-spike CD8.

This chain connects TRBV18 to TRBJ2-7, with no clear D. The receptor was isolated from an adult who was a healthcare worker with PCR-confirmed SARS-CoV-2 infection or an uninfected control (not recorded which). Sequences were obtained from whole blood. CDR3 sequence reads: CASSPNLYEQYF. The CDR3 DNA reads as TGTGCCAGCTCACCGAACTTGTACGAGCAGTACTTC.